This entry features one T cell receptor (beta chain) sequence. This entry is derived from a study of blood T cells in healthy people across ages. For the second PCR, which ran for roughly 6 to 12 cycles, a sample-barcoded 5' primer and a J-beta primer mix were used. TCRdb re-called the 5' RACE reads through MiXCR, storing one row per CDR3 protein. The sample contains hundreds of thousands of distinct CDR3 sequences, 55% to 65% of which appear only once. The CDR3 totals 14 residues. Germline CDR1 reads SNHLY; CDR2 reads FYNNEI. After removal of 8 bases from V and 8 bases from J, the junction contained 10 bases not matched to a gene.

Sequencing used blood. The source of this sequence is a man younger than 40 in good health. This chain connects TRBV2 to TRBJ2-3, with 10 bases matching TRBD1. CDR3: CASSEPGQGSTQYF. DNA for the CDR3: TGTGCCAGCTCAGAGCCGGGACAGGGGAGTACGCAGTATTTT.